The 17 T cell receptor beta chains in this list originate from one sample, sequenced in a study of cytomegalovirus exposure and HLA in healthy donors. Primers included in the PCR were 60 Vbeta and 13 Jbeta primers. TCRdb's copy holds only in-frame clones and misses some; the assay was immunoSEQ multiplex PCR. The repertoire has under 150,000 clones, 60% to 85% of them found once; the top ten carry less than 2%. Specimen: PBMCs. The receptor source for this set is a woman in her thirties or forties in good health and CMV-seronegative.

The chain is built from TRBV19 and TRBJ2-5; 7 positions match TRBD1. Trimming cost V 4 bases and J 1 base; bases outside gene matches: 6. The CDR3 extends over 15 amino acids. CDR1 and CDR2 (germline): LNHDA, SQIVND (reference sequence). CDR3 nucleotides: TGTGCCAGTAGTACACTCGACAGGGTCCAAGAGACCCAGTACTTC. Translating gives CASSTLDRVQETQYF.

The V gene is TRBV6-6, the J gene TRBJ2-3, with a possible D match to TRBD1 (6 bases). Trimming removed 6 bases from V and 0 bases from J, with 13 bases in between. The germline CDR1 and CDR2 sequences are MNHNY and SVGAGI (reference sequence). This CDR3 is built from 15 residues. In DNA form, the CDR3 reads TGTGCCAGCAGCACGACAGGCATGAGCACAGATACGCAGTATTTT. Translation gives CASSTTGMSTDTQYF.

This clone was seen just once. The genes are TRBV7-3 and TRBJ2-5; TRBD2 aligns across 8 bases. Germline lookup yields CDR1 SGHTA and CDR2 FQGTGA. After removal of 8 bases from V and 0 bases from J, the junction contained 5 bases not matched to a gene. The CDR3 length is 14 residues. CDR3 sequence (DNA): TGTGCCAGCTCGATAGCGGGGAACCAAGAGACCCAGTACTTC. Translating it yields CASSIAGNQETQYF.

The chain links TRBV19 to TRBJ2-3; 10 bases are a match to TRBD2. Per germline, CDR1 LNHDA and CDR2 SQIVND (reference sequence). CDR3 length equals 20 residues. V dropped 4 bases and J dropped 1; count of bases not matched to a gene: 17. The CDR3: CASSRIASGSIWVGTDTQYF. CDR3 nucleotide sequence: TGTGCCAGTAGTAGAATCGCTAGCGGGAGTATATGGGTGGGCACAGATACGCAGTATTTT.

The rearrangement uses TRBV5-1 and TRBJ1-3, with D uncertain. Trimming removed 2 bases from V and 0 bases from J, with 9 bases in between. Looked up from germline, CDR1 is SGHRS and CDR2 is YFSETQ. The CDR3 has 15 amino acids. This CDR3 is CASSFDGNSGNTIYF. DNA of the CDR3: TGCGCCAGCAGCTTCGACGGGAACTCTGGAAACACCATATATTTT.

The chain links TRBV5-1 to TRBJ2-5; TRBD2 matches at 12 bases. The CDR3 has 15 amino acids. The J segment lost 6 bases and the V segment lost 4 bases, leaving 7 bases of the junction unmatched. Germline-derived CDR1 and CDR2 are SGHRS and YFSETQ. Here the CDR3 reads CASSRTSGDLQTQYF. CDR3 nucleotides: TGCGCCAGCAGCCGGACTAGCGGGGACCTCCAGACCCAGTACTTC.

This chain links TRBV30 with TRBJ2-3, with D possibly matching TRBD2 (5 bases). This CDR3 has 13 residues. V shed 3 bases and J shed 0 bases, with 7 bases lying between them. Per germline, CDR1 GTSNPN and CDR2 SVGIG (reference sequence). CDR3 nucleotides: TGTGCCTGGAGGGACTGGAGCACAGATACGCAGTATTTT. It specifies CAWRDWSTDTQYF.

The rearrangement joins TRBV5-1 to TRBJ1-1; tentative D call: TRBD1 (5 bases). The CDR3 is made up of 15 amino acids. Germline loops: CDR1 SGHRS, CDR2 YFSETQ. V dropped 3 bases and J dropped 4 bases, with 16 bases sitting between them. CDR3 amino acids: CASSWGPGDSTEAFF. CDR3 DNA sequence: TGCGCCAGCAGCTGGGGCCCGGGGGATAGCACTGAAGCTTTCTTT. The whole variable domain, filled in from reference TRBV5-1 and TRBJ1-1, reads KAGVTQTPRYLIKTRGQQVTLSCSPISGHRSVSWYQQTPGQGLQFLFEYFSETQRNKGNFPGRFSGRQFSNSRSEMNVSTLELGDSALYLCASSWGPGDSTEAFFGQGTRLTVV.

The genes are TRBV15 and TRBJ1-5, with TRBD1 as a possible D gene (5 bases). The length of the CDR3 is 15 residues. CDR1 is LNHNV and CDR2 is YYDKDF in the germline V gene (reference sequence). With 4 bases removed from V and 3 bases from J, the gap between germline ends came to 13 bases. The CDR3 here is CATSTAQGINQPQHF. The CDR3 DNA reads TGTGCCACCAGCACAGCCCAGGGAATCAATCAGCCCCAGCATTTT.

A single count supports this clone. The chain employs TRBV5-1 and TRBJ2-1, with TRBD2 matching over 7 bases. V gave up 0 bases and J gave up 3 bases; unmatched junction bases: 6. CDR3 length: 16 amino acids. CDR1 and CDR2 (germline): SGHRS, YFSETQ. Here the CDR3 reads CASSLASGTIYNEQFF. The CDR3 DNA follows: TGCGCCAGCAGCTTGGCCTCGGGGACTATCTACAATGAGCAGTTCTTC.

The chain links TRBV15 to TRBJ2-3; the match to TRBD1 covers 7 bases. The germline CDR1 and CDR2 sequences are LNHNV and YYDKDF (reference sequence). The CDR3 length is 16 residues. V lost 5 bases and J lost 4; bases outside the gene matches: 12. This CDR3 reads CATSDSWLTGADTQYF. CDR3 sequence (DNA): TGTGCCACCAGCGACTCTTGGTTAACAGGGGCAGATACGCAGTATTTT. Full variable domain (rest looked up from reference TRBV15 and TRBJ2-3): DAMVIQNPRYQVTQFGKPVTLSCSQTLNHNVMYWYQQKSSQAPKLLFHYYDKDFNNEADTPDNFQSRRPNTSFCFLDIRSPGLGDTAMYLCATSDSWLTGADTQYFGPGTRLTVL.

This clone turned up a few times. The chain links TRBV4-1 to TRBJ2-5; 10 nucleotides agree with TRBD2. After removal of 0 bases from V and 5 bases from J, the junction contained 12 bases not matched to a gene. Germline values: CDR1 MGHRA, CDR2 YSYEKL. The CDR3 is 18 residues long. CDR3 sequence (DNA): TGCGCCAGCAGCCAAGATCTATCGGCTAGCGGGAGAACTGAGACCCAGTACTTC. Translation gives CASSQDLSASGRTETQYF.

The chain is built from TRBV18 and TRBJ2-3; the match to TRBD2 covers 9 bases. CDR1 and CDR2 from the germline V gene are KGHSH and LQKENI. The CDR3 is 16 residues long. Trimming cost V 3 bases and J 1 base; bases outside gene matches: 5. CDR3 protein: CASSPGGGARTDTQYF. CDR3 sequence (DNA): TGTGCCAGCTCACCTGGCGGGGGGGCCCGCACAGATACGCAGTATTTT. The entire variable domain, with the rest obtained from reference TRBV18 and TRBJ2-3, is as follows: NAGVMQNPRHLVRRRGQEARLRCSPMKGHSHVYWYRQLPEEGLKFMVYLQKENIIDESGMPKERFSAEFPKEGPSILRIQQVVRGDSAAYFCASSPGGGARTDTQYFGPGTRLTVL.

The chain couples TRBV7-9 to TRBJ2-1; D perhaps matches TRBD1 (5 bases). Looked up from germline, CDR1 is SEHNR and CDR2 is FQNEAQ (reference sequence). The length of the CDR3 is 14 residues. Trimming cost V 5 bases and J 4 bases, with 12 bases left between them. The CDR3 sequence is CASSLRQSYNEQFF. For the CDR3, the DNA is TGTGCCAGCAGCCTGCGACAGAGTTACAATGAGCAGTTCTTC.

The V gene is TRBV5-6, the J gene TRBJ2-2; 9 bases agree with TRBD2. The CDR3 is 16 residues long. Germline V gives CDR1 SGHDT, CDR2 YYEEEE. J lost 3 bases, V lost 1 base, and 4 bases had no gene match. In nucleotides, the CDR3 is TGTGCCAGCAGCTTGAGACTAGCGGATTACACCGGGGAGCTGTTTTTT. Translating gives CASSLRLADYTGELFF.

Worth noting for this clone: A read error may produce the germline difference seen at one junction end. The rearrangement uses TRBV28 and TRBJ2-2; 9 positions agree with TRBD1. Germline V gene lookup returns CDR1 MDHEN and CDR2 SYDVKM. The CDR3 extends over 15 amino acids. The CDR3 DNA reads as TGTGCCAGCGCCCTTCCGGGACAGGGATCCGGGGAACTGTTTTTT. This codes for CASALPGQGSGELFF. Full variable domain (missing parts from reference TRBV28 and TRBJ2-2): DVKVTQSSRYLVKRTGEKVFLECVQDMDHENMFWYRQDPGLGLRLIYFSYDVKMKEKGDIPEGYSVSREKKERFSLILESASTNQTSMYLCASALPGQGSGELFFGEGSRLTVL.

J is TRBJ2-2 and V is TRBV4-2, with TRBD2 matching over 10 bases. Germline CDR1 LGHNA, CDR2 YNFKEQ. The ends lost 0 bases at V and 0 bases at J; junction bases unmatched: 1. There are 17 residues in the CDR3. The CDR3 sequence is CASSQESGRANTGELFF. CDR3 DNA: TGTGCCAGCAGCCAAGAGAGCGGGAGGGCGAACACCGGGGAGCTGTTTTTT.